The rows below give T cell receptor beta chains drawn from one sample of a study of beta chain features in type 1 diabetes. Produced via immunoSEQ multiplex PCR; TCRdb's table is partial and in-frame only. The data show under 150,000 clones, with roughly a sixth seen just once and 2.6% held by the top ten. Sequenced: central memory CD4+ T cells from blood. The receptor source for this set is a man between 18 and 35 years old with type 1 diabetes. The CDR3 runs from the conserved cysteine through the conserved F or W. A D gene is named only where the DNA matches it firmly. A clone size is listed for some rows: how often the clone was seen (once, few, many), or a class if it is expanded.

d_gene,j_gene,v_gene,abundance,CDR3nt,CDR3aa
-,TRBJ1-1,TRBV30,-,TGTGCCTGGAGTGGACAGGCTCTTAATGGTTTCTTT,CAWSGQALNGFF
-,TRBJ1-2,TRBV4-3,-,TGCGCCAGCAGCCAAGATATAAAGAACAGGGACTATGGCTACACCTTC,CASSQDIKNRDYGYTF
-,TRBJ2-1,TRBV29-1,-,TGCAGCGTTGGTACCGGGGGCTACAATGAGCAGTTCTTC,CSVGTGGYNEQFF
TRBD1,TRBJ2-7,TRBV7-9,few,TGTGCCAGCAGCTATACAGGGGGAACAGGGGAGCAGTACTTC,CASSYTGGTGEQYF
-,TRBJ2-7,TRBV19,-,TGTGCCAGTAGTACGGCCCTGGCGGGTACTGAGCAGTACTTC,CASSTALAGTEQYF
-,TRBJ2-5,TRBV14,-,TGTGCCAGCAGCCCCCAACAGCAAGAGACCCAGTACTTC,CASSPQQQETQYF
-,TRBJ2-1,TRBV18,-,TGTGCCAGCTCACCACTGTTAGAGGATGAGCAGTTCTTC,CASSPLLEDEQFF
-,TRBJ1-1,TRBV6-1,few,TGTGCCAGCAGCCTAGACCGGGACGGGAACACTGAAGCTTTCTTT,CASSLDRDGNTEAFF
-,TRBJ1-5,TRBV30,few,TGTGCCTGGAGTGTCGACTTCAATACGGGCAATCAGCCCCAGCATTTT,CAWSVDFNTGNQPQHF
TRBD1,TRBJ1-2,TRBV29-1,-,TGCAGCGTAACCCTGACAGGGGGCTATGGCTACACCTTC,CSVTLTGGYGYTF
-,TRBJ1-6,TRBV7-6,-,TGTGCCAGCAGCTTAAGTACGGATTCACCCCTCCACTTT,CASSLSTDSPLHF
-,TRBJ1-2,TRBV4-3,-,TGCGCCAGCAGCCAAGAGTGGGGGAACTATGGCTACACCTTC,CASSQEWGNYGYTF
-,TRBJ2-7,TRBV7-2,-,TGTGCCAGCAGCTTGGGTTACGTCGGGGAGCAGTACTTC,CASSLGYVGEQYF
-,TRBJ1-2,TRBV2,-,TGTGCCAGCAGCCCCGAAGGGAACTATGGCTACACCTTC,CASSPEGNYGYTF
TRBD2,TRBJ2-1,TRBV13,few,TGTGCCAGCAGCTTGGGGACTAGCGGGAGTTTTGGCGGGAATGAGCAGTTCTTC,CASSLGTSGSFGGNEQFF
-,TRBJ2-6,TRBV7-8,-,TGTGCCAGCAGCTATTTTAGCTCTGGGGCCAACGTCCTGACTTTC,CASSYFSSGANVLTF
TRBD1,TRBJ1-5,TRBV4-2,-,TGTGCCAGCAGCCAAGAAGAGGTCAGGGGGGATCAGCCCCAGCATTTT,CASSQEEVRGDQPQHF
-,TRBJ2-1,TRBV10-1,few,TGCGCCAGCAGGGGTACAGGGTACAATGAGCAGTTCTTC,CASRGTGYNEQFF
-,TRBJ2-1,TRBV11-3,-,TGTGCCAGCAGCCTGGGGCTCCTGGGGGATGAGCAGTTCTTC,CASSLGLLGDEQFF
TRBD2,TRBJ2-5,TRBV7-2,few,TGTGCCAGCAGCTTATCCCTAGCGGGGGCGAGGGAGACCCAGTACTTC,CASSLSLAGARETQYF
-,TRBJ1-5,TRBV30,-,TGTGCCTGGAGTTTGGGGGTCACTAGCAATCAGCCCCAGCATTTT,CAWSLGVTSNQPQHF
TRBD1,TRBJ2-1,TRBV5-1,few,TGCGCCAGCGGGGACAGGAGATACAATGAGCAGTTCTTC,CASGDRRYNEQFF
TRBD1,TRBJ2-2,TRBV4-3,medium-sized,TGCGCCAGCAACCCGGGACAGGGGAACACCGGGGAGCTGTTTTTT,CASNPGQGNTGELFF
-,TRBJ1-2,TRBV30,-,TGTGCCTGGAGTGTGGAAGGGGGAATAATCGCCTCCTTC,CAWSVEGGIIASF
-,TRBJ2-2,TRBV28,few,TGTGCCAGCAGTTTATCGGGCATCGGGGAGCTGTTTTTT,CASSLSGIGELFF
TRBD1,TRBJ2-1,TRBV2,-,TGTGCCAGCAGTTCTAAAGACAGGGGCCTGTTCTTC,CASSSKDRGLFF
TRBD1,TRBJ2-4,TRBV7-9,many,TGTGCCAGCAGCCCAGGACAGGGGAGCATTCAGTACTTC,CASSPGQGSIQYF
-,TRBJ2-4,TRBV7-7,many,TGTGCTAGCAGCTTAGTTCTGACAGTCCTAGCCAAAAACATTCAGTACTTC,CASSLVLTVLAKNIQYF
-,TRBJ2-5,TRBV5-4,-,TGTGCCAGCAGCTTGGACAGCGGTAAAGAGACCCAGTACTTC,CASSLDSGKETQYF
-,TRBJ2-7,TRBV6-1,few,TGTGCCAGCAGTGCGTCTCCTGGTTACGAGCAGTACTTC,CASSASPGYEQYF
-,TRBJ1-3,TRBV28,few,TGTGCCAGCAGGGGCTCTGGAAACACCATATATTTT,CASRGSGNTIYF
TRBD2,TRBJ2-5,TRBV4-1,-,TGCGCCAGCAGCCAAGATCAAGGGACTAGCGGGGAGACCCAGTACTTC,CASSQDQGTSGETQYF
TRBD2,TRBJ2-7,TRBV19,-,TGTGCCAGTAGCCCCTCCGGACTAGCGGGAAGGTACGAGCAGTACTTC,CASSPSGLAGRYEQYF
-,TRBJ2-7,TRBV5-4,-,TGTGCCAGCAGCTTGGATCCAGGATCCTACGAGCAGTACTTC,CASSLDPGSYEQYF
TRBD2,TRBJ2-5,TRBV28,-,TGTGCCAGCAGCCCGGGGGGGAAAGAGACCCAGTACTTC,CASSPGGKETQYF
TRBD1,TRBJ2-6,TRBV27,few,TGTGCCAGCAGCTACCGCGGACAGGTCTCCTCTTTTGGGGCCAACGTCCTGACTTTC,CASSYRGQVSSFGANVLTF
-,TRBJ2-7,TRBV28,many,TGTGCCAGCAGTCGATGGACCGGACAGAGGGAGCAGTACTTC,CASSRWTGQREQYF
TRBD1,TRBJ1-1,TRBV14,-,TGTGCCAGCAGCCAAGGGGACAGCTGGGGGATGAACACTGAAGCTTTCTTT,CASSQGDSWGMNTEAFF
-,TRBJ1-2,TRBV30,-,TGTGCCTGGAGTGGCTCGGGGGCCTATGGCTACACCTTC,CAWSGSGAYGYTF
-,TRBJ2-7,TRBV29-1,few,TGCAGCGTTGAAGAACCCTCTAAGCGCGGGCCGCGACCCTACGAGCAGTACTTC,CSVEEPSKRGPRPYEQYF
-,TRBJ2-7,TRBV7-2,medium-sized,TGTGCCAGCAGCTTTTTGGACGAGTCCTACGAGCAGTACTTC,CASSFLDESYEQYF
-,TRBJ2-4,TRBV7-2,few,TGTGCCAGCAGCCCACTAGTGACGGAAGCCAAAAACATTCAGTACTTC,CASSPLVTEAKNIQYF
-,TRBJ2-1,TRBV5-6,few,TGTGCCAGCAGTGAGGCTACTAGCCCAATGTCTGAGCAGTTCTTC,CASSEATSPMSEQFF
-,TRBJ1-2,TRBV29-1,few,TGCAGCGTTGAACAGGACAGCGAATTC,CSVEQDSEF
-,TRBJ2-3,TRBV2,few,TGTGCCAGCGGCCAGGACGTGACAGATACGCAGTATTTT,CASGQDVTDTQYF
-,TRBJ1-2,TRBV29-1,-,TGCAGCGCCGGGAGACTCGACCTTAACTATGGCTACACCTTC,CSAGRLDLNYGYTF
-,TRBJ2-4,TRBV7-9,-,TGTGCCAGCAGCACCGGGACAACCCTAGCCAAAAACATTCAGTACTTC,CASSTGTTLAKNIQYF
TRBD2,TRBJ2-1,TRBV7-2,-,TGTGCCAGCAGCTTAGAGGTCCCGACTAGCGTGTCCCCCCCGCAGTTCTTC,CASSLEVPTSVSPPQFF
-,TRBJ1-2,TRBV9,-,TGTGCCAGCAGCCCCGAAACGGGACGAGAAGGCTACACCTTC,CASSPETGREGYTF
TRBD2,TRBJ2-3,TRBV10-3,many,TGTGCCATCAGGCTAGCGGGAGGGCCGGCAGATACGCAGTATTTT,CAIRLAGGPADTQYF
-,TRBJ2-1,TRBV7-9,few,TGTGCCAGCAGCTTAGTCTCCTACAATGAGCAGTTCTTC,CASSLVSYNEQFF